The next 20 T cell receptor beta chains were all read from a single sample in a study of blood T cell repertoires in COVID-19. Libraries were prepared by immunoSEQ multiplex PCR; TCRdb keeps only in-frame clonotypes and omits some of them. The profile covers some 27,000 clones, with more than 80% appearing a single time and about 2.5% taken by the ten largest. Input material: peripheral blood. These TCRs come from a human donor in a cohort sampled during active COVID-19.

The gene calls are TRBV2 and TRBJ1-2; D may be TRBD1 (6 bases). V was clipped by 6 bases and J by 6 bases, with 14 bases between them. Looked up from germline, CDR1 is SNHLY and CDR2 is FYNNEI. This CDR3 comprises 13 residues. CDR3 bases: TGTGCCAGCAGACGACAGGTGAAGAATGGCTACACCTTC. Its translation is CASRRQVKNGYTF.

V is TRBV4-3 and J is TRBJ2-3, with D possibly being TRBD2 (6 bases). Between the trimmed V and J ends, which lost 6 bases and 1 base, there was a span of 8 bases. The CDR3 loop spans 13 amino acids. From germline, CDR1 is LGHNA and CDR2 YSLEER. The CDR3 loop is CASRGLGTDTQYF. CDR3 nucleotides: TGCGCCAGCAGGGGACTGGGCACAGATACGCAGTATTTT.

This clone was seen just once. The chain uses TRBV11-2 and TRBJ2-2; 7 positions match TRBD1. Germline lookup yields CDR1 SGHAT and CDR2 FQNNGV. The CDR3 consists of 16 residues. After removal of 5 bases from V and 2 bases from J, the junction contained 8 bases not matched to a gene. The CDR3 sequence: CASSDRRDSNTGELFF. CDR3 coding DNA: TGTGCCAGCAGCGACCGCCGGGACAGCAACACCGGGGAGCTGTTTTTT.

This clone has only one observation. CDR3 region: CASSQHTGSPLHF. The CDR3 region has the DNA TGCGCCAGCAGCCAACATACAGGTTCACCCCTCCACTTT. The V gene is TRBV4-3, the J gene TRBJ1-6, with a weak D call TRBD1 (5 bases). Germline CDR1 and CDR2: LGHNA and YSLEER. V was clipped by 2 bases and J by 9 bases, with 8 bases between them. The length of the CDR3 is 13 residues.

CDR3: CASSVGQGSLYEQYF. CDR3 nucleotides: TGTGCCAGCAGCGTAGGACAGGGGTCTCTCTACGAGCAGTACTTC. The chain employs TRBV9 and TRBJ2-7, with TRBD1 matching over 8 bases. Germline V gene lookup returns CDR1 SGDLS and CDR2 YYNGEE. V lost 0 bases, J lost 3 bases, and 5 bases stayed unmatched. The CDR3 consists of 15 residues.

The rearrangement joins TRBV12-3 or TRBV12-4 to TRBJ2-2; 8 positions agree with TRBD2. The length of the CDR3 is 13 residues. J lost 6 bases, V lost 5 bases, and 2 bases had no gene match. The CDR3 sequence is CASSLGLAGELFF. CDR3 DNA sequence: TGTGCCAGCAGTCTGGGACTAGCCGGGGAGCTGTTTTTT.

The V call is TRBV19, the J call TRBJ1-1, with D hard to call. V was trimmed by 3 bases and J by 1 base, leaving 9 bases between them. Germline CDR1 and CDR2: LNHDA and SQIVND (reference sequence). The CDR3 spans 14 residues. The CDR3 spells CASSIPRPNTEAFF. In DNA form, the CDR3 reads TGTGCCAGTAGTATCCCCAGGCCGAACACTGAAGCTTTCTTT.

The chain employs TRBV7-6 and TRBJ2-2, with TRBD1 matching over 7 bases. Germline V gene lookup returns CDR1 SGHVS and CDR2 FNYEAQ. This CDR3 has 18 amino acids. The ends lost 5 bases at V and 0 bases at J; junction bases unmatched: 12. The CDR3 sequence: CASSRHTGVITNTGELFF. The CDR3 nucleotides read TGTGCCAGCAGCCGACACACAGGGGTCATTACGAACACCGGGGAGCTGTTTTTT.

The chain recombines TRBV6-5 with TRBJ1-1; D is unresolved. This CDR3 is 13 amino acids long. V lost 7 bases, J lost 2 bases, and 11 bases lay in between. Germline CDR1 MNHEY, CDR2 SVGAGI. The CDR3 loop is CASMEVRNTEAFF. The CDR3 DNA reads as TGTGCCAGCATGGAGGTCAGAAACACTGAAGCTTTCTTT.

The rearrangement uses TRBV19 and TRBJ2-2, with D possibly being TRBD1 (5 bases). Between the trimmed V and J ends, which lost 3 bases and 6 bases, there was a span of 8 bases. The CDR3 sequence is 13 residues long. Germline V gives CDR1 LNHDA, CDR2 SQIVND (reference sequence). The DNA of the CDR3 is TGTGCCAGTAGTATTTCCAGGGCCGGGGAGCTGTTTTTT. Protein product: CASSISRAGELFF.

The V gene is TRBV11-1, the J gene TRBJ2-7, with a tentative D call TRBD2 (5 bases). Trimming removed 6 bases from V and 0 bases from J, with 15 bases in between. This CDR3 has 15 residues. In germline, CDR1 is SGHAT, CDR2 FQDESV (reference sequence). The CDR3 DNA reads TGTGCCAGCAGACAGAATCCGGGATACTCCTACGAGCAGTACTTC. Amino acids: CASRQNPGYSYEQYF.

The rearrangement joins TRBV30 to TRBJ1-6; D may be TRBD1 (5 bases). From germline, CDR1 is GTSNPN and CDR2 SVGIG (reference sequence). V was clipped by 8 bases and J by 7 bases, with 18 bases between them. The length of the CDR3 is 14 residues. The CDR3 DNA reads TGTGCCGGGAACTGGGGGGGATGGAATTCACCCCTCCACTTT. Its translation is CAGNWGGWNSPLHF. The full variable domain, its missing parts supplied by reference TRBV30 and TRBJ1-6, is SQTIHQWPATLVQPVGSPLSLECTVEGTSNPNLYWYRQAAGRGLQLLFYSVGIGQISSEVPQNLSASRPQDRQFILSSKKLLLSDSGFYLCAGNWGGWNSPLHFGNGTRLTVT.

The gene calls are TRBV9 and TRBJ1-5; TRBD1 matches 9 bases. J gave up 5 bases and V 5 bases, and 8 bases lay outside the gene matches. Germline CDR1 reads SGDLS; CDR2 reads YYNGEE. The CDR3 has 15 amino acids. The CDR3 DNA reads TGTGCCAGCAGTACAGGGGGCGTAGGGGATCAGCCCCAGCATTTT. The encoded protein is CASSTGGVGDQPQHF.

This sequence joins TRBV29-1 and TRBJ2-7; 11 nucleotides match TRBD1. CDR3 length: 14 residues. J lost 4 bases, V lost 5 bases, and 7 bases had no gene match. CDR1 is SQVTM, CDR2 ANQGSEA, per germline. CDR3: CSVTRGQGAYEQYF. DNA of the CDR3: TGCAGCGTTACGCGAGGACAGGGGGCATACGAGCAGTACTTC.

This sequence joins TRBV4-2 and TRBJ2-1; 11 bases match TRBD1. J was trimmed by 4 bases and V by 4 bases; bases with no gene match: 6. Germline CDR1 LGHNA, CDR2 YNFKEQ. This CDR3 is built from 16 residues. DNA for the CDR3: TGTGCCAGCAGCCCGCGGGACAGGGGGGGATACAATGAGCAGTTCTTC. It translates to CASSPRDRGGYNEQFF.

The rearrangement links TRBV9 to TRBJ2-7, with D possibly matching TRBD2 (5 bases). CDR1 SGDLS and CDR2 YYNGEE come from the germline V gene. The CDR3 consists of 15 residues. V lost 0 bases and J 0 bases, leaving 10 bases between the germline ends. DNA for the CDR3: TGTGCCAGCAGCGTAGCCGCAGGACTCTCCTACGAGCAGTACTTC. Translation: CASSVAAGLSYEQYF.

This chain links TRBV3-1 (or the pseudogene TRBV3-2) with TRBJ2-2, with 9 nucleotides matching TRBD2. J gave up 4 bases and V 11 bases, and 14 bases lay outside the gene matches. Germline lookup yields CDR1 LGHDT and CDR2 YNNKEL (reference sequence). This CDR3 has 16 residues. The CDR3 loop reads CARRRRAGGATGELFF. In DNA form, the CDR3 reads TGTGCCCGCCGCCGGCGGGCGGGGGGGGCCACCGGGGAGCTGTTTTTT.

The genes are TRBV5-1 and TRBJ1-6, with no clear D. Per germline, CDR1 SGHRS and CDR2 YFSETQ. V dropped 0 bases and J dropped 7 bases, with 11 bases sitting between them. The CDR3 is made up of 15 amino acids. Here the CDR3 reads CASSLEAAANSPLHF. In DNA form, the CDR3 reads TGCGCCAGCAGCTTGGAAGCGGCGGCGAATTCACCCCTCCACTTT.

The chain has TRBV7-9 and TRBJ1-2; D is unclear. This CDR3 comprises 16 residues. CDR1 and CDR2 from the germline V gene are SEHNR and FQNEAQ (reference sequence). V lost 6 bases to trimming and J lost 4 bases, with 21 bases between them. The CDR3 region is CASSLEGGVFFYGYTF. The DNA of the CDR3 is TGTGCCAGCAGTCTCGAGGGTGGGGTATTTTTCTATGGCTACACCTTC.

This clone came up a few times. The chain joins TRBV27 to TRBJ1-5; D gene unclear. The CDR3 extends over 14 amino acids. The V and J ends lost 6 bases and 4 bases respectively, with 13 bases between them. CDR1 is MNHEY and CDR2 is SMNVEV in the germline V gene (reference sequence). The CDR3 bases are TGTGCCAGCAGCGCGGTTGGCCGAAATCAGCCCCAGCATTTT. It codes for CASSAVGRNQPQHF.